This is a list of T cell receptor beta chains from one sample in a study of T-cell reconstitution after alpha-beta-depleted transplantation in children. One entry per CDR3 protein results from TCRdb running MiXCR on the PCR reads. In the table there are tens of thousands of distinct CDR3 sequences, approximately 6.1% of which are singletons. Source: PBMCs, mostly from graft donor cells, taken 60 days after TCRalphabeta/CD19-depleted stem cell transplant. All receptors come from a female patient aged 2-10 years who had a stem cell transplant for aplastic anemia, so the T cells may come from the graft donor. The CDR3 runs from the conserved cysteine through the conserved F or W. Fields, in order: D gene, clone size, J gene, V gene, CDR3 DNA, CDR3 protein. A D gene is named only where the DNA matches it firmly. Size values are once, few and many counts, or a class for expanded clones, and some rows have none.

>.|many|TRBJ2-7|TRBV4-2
TGTGCCAGCAGCCAAGACTGGGGGTCCTACGAGCAGTACTTC
CASSQDWGSYEQYF
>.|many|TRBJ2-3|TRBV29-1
TGCAGCGTTCTCCGAGATACGCAGTATTTT
CSVLRDTQYF
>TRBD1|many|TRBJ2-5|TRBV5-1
TGCGCCAGCAGCCTCCGGACAGGGGAAGAGGAGACCCAGTACTTC
CASSLRTGEEETQYF
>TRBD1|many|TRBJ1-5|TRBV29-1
TGCAGCGTGGCCGAGACAGGGGATCAGCCCCAGCATTTT
CSVAETGDQPQHF
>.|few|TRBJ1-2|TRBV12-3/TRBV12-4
TGTGCCAGCAGTCCACTAGGTCGTGGAAGCTACACCTTC
CASSPLGRGSYTF
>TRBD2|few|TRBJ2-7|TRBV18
TGTGCCAGCTCACCACGCGGGGGGACAATAGTTGGCGAGCAGTACTTC
CASSPRGGTIVGEQYF
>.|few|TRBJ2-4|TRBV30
TGTGCCTGGAGTGTACAGGCTAAAAACATTCAGTACTTC
CAWSVQAKNIQYF
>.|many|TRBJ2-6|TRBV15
TGTGCCACCAGCCCTCGGACGTCTGGGGCCAACGTCCTGACTTTC
CATSPRTSGANVLTF
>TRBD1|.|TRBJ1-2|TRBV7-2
TGTGCCAGCAGCTTAGCCACAGGGGACTATGGCTACACCTTC
CASSLATGDYGYTF
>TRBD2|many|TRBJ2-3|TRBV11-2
TGTGCCAGCAGCTTCAGCGGGGGGATCACAGATACGCAGTATTTT
CASSFSGGITDTQYF
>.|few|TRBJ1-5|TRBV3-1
TGTGCCAGCAGCCAGGAGGTTGGCAATCAGCCCCAGCATTTT
CASSQEVGNQPQHF
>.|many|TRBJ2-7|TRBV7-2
TGTGCCAGCAGCTTAGGGGGGGCGCGGAACGAGCAGTACTTC
CASSLGGARNEQYF
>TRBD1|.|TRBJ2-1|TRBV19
TGTGCCAGTAGCCTAAGGGGACAGGGGCCAAATGAGCAGTTCTTC
CASSLRGQGPNEQFF
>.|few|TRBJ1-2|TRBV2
TGTGCCAGCATCCGACATAGGGAAGATGGCTACACCTTC
CASIRHREDGYTF
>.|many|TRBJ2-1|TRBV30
TGTGCCTGGAGTGTACGCCATGAGCAGTTCTTC
CAWSVRHEQFF
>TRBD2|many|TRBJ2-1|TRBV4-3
TGCGCCAGCAGCCAAGACTCCGGACTAGAAGGCGATGAGCAGTTCTTC
CASSQDSGLEGDEQFF
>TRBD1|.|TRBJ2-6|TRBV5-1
TGCGCCAGCAGCCCAACAGGGGGTAGGTCTGGGGCCAACGTCCTGACTTTC
CASSPTGGRSGANVLTF
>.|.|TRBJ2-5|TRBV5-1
TGCGCCAGCAGCTTCACTAGCAGACAAGAGACCCAGTACTTC
CASSFTSRQETQYF
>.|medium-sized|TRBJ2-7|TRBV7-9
TGTGCCAGCAGCTTAGATCTCTCCGAGCAGTACTTC
CASSLDLSEQYF
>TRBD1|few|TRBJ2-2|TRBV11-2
TGTGCCAGCAGCGTCGACAGGGGCACCGGGGAGCTGTTTTTT
CASSVDRGTGELFF
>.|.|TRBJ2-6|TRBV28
TGTGCCAGCAGTTTAACTGGGGCCAACGTCCTGACTTTC
CASSLTGANVLTF
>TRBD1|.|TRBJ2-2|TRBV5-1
TGCGCCAGCAGCGGGGGGACAGGGGGCGCCTCCGGGGAGCTGTTTTTT
CASSGGTGGASGELFF
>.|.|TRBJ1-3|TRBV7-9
TGTGCCAGCAGCTTATCCGAAAACACCATATATTTT
CASSLSENTIYF
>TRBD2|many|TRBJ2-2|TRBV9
TGTGCCAGCACCAGAGAGACTAGCGGGACCGGGGAGCTGTTTTTT
CASTRETSGTGELFF
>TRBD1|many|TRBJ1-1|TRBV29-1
TGCAGCGCCGGGGGCGGGAGACAGGGTTCGGTGAACACTGAAGCTTTCTTT
CSAGGGRQGSVNTEAFF
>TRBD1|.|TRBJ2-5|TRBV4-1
TGCGCCAGCAGCCTCCAGGGACAGGGGATTTGGGAGACCCAGTACTTC
CASSLQGQGIWETQYF
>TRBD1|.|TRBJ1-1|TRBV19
TGTGCCAGTAGTATAGACGGGACAGCGAACACTGAAGCTTTCTTT
CASSIDGTANTEAFF
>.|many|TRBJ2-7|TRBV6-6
TGTGCCAGCAGGTCCTGGGGTGGTAGCCAGTACTTC
CASRSWGGSQYF
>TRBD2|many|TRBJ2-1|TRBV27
TGTGCCAGCAGTTTAGGGACTAGCGAGCAGTTCTTC
CASSLGTSEQFF
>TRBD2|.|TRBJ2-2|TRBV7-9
TGTGCCAGCAGCTTTGGACTAGCGGGATTGAACACCGGGGAGCTGTTTTTT
CASSFGLAGLNTGELFF
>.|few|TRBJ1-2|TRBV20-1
TGCAGTGCTAGAAACTACGTGGCTGCCCCTGGTCCATTTCCCTACACCTTC
CSARNYVAAPGPFPYTF
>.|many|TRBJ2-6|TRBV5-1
TGCGCCAGCAGCTTGGCAGGGACGACTGGGGCCAACGTCCTGACTTTC
CASSLAGTTGANVLTF
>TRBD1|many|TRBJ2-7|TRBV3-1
TGTGCCAGCAGCCAAGGTCTGGGACAGGGCATAAGCGAGCAGTACTTC
CASSQGLGQGISEQYF
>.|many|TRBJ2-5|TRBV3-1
TGTGCCAGCAGCCAAGGAGGGGCGGAGACGGAGACCCAGTACTTC
CASSQGGAETETQYF
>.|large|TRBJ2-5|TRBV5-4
TGTGCCAGCAGCTCGACTAGTGGCAGAGAGACCCAGTACTTC
CASSSTSGRETQYF
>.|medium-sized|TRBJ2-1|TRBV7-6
TGTGCCAGCAGCCCTGTCAGCTACAATGAGCAGTTCTTC
CASSPVSYNEQFF
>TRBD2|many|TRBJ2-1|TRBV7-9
TGTGCCAGCAGCTTAGGCTTGACTAGCGGGATCCCAAATGAGCAGTTCTTC
CASSLGLTSGIPNEQFF
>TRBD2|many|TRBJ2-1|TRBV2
TGTGCCAGCAGTGAGACCCTAGCGGTCTATGAGCAGTTCTTC
CASSETLAVYEQFF
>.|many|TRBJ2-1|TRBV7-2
TGTGCCAGCAGCGCCCGGGCCGATGCTTTAGGGGAAAATGAGCAGTTCTTC
CASSARADALGENEQFF
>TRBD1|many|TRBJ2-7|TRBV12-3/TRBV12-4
TGTGCCAGCAGTTTAACAGGGACAGGGATATTTACGAAGCAGTACTTC
CASSLTGTGIFTKQYF
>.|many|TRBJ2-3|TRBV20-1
TGCAGTGCTCTAGCCAGCACAGATACGCAGTATTTT
CSALASTDTQYF
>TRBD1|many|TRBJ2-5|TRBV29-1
TGCAGCGTTGCCGGACAGGGGGAGACCCAGTACTTC
CSVAGQGETQYF
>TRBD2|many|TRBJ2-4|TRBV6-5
TGTGCCAGCAGTGTCACTAGCGGGGGGACTCTAGCCAAAAACATTCAGTACTTC
CASSVTSGGTLAKNIQYF
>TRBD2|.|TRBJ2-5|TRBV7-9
TGTGCCAGCAGCTTAAAAAGGGGGGTGGGAGCGGGAGCAATAGAGACCCAGTACTTC
CASSLKRGVGAGAIETQYF
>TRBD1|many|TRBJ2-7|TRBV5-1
TGCGCCAGCAGCCAAGGGACAGGGGGAGGCGAGCAGTACTTC
CASSQGTGGGEQYF